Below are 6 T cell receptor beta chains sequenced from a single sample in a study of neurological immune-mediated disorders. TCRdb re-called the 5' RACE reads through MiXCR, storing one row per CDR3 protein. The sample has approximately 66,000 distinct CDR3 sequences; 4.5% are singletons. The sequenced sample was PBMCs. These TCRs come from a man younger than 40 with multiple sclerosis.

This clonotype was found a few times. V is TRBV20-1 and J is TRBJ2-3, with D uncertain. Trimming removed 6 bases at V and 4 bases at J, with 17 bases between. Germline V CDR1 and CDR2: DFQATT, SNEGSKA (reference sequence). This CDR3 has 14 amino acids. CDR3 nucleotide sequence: TGCAGTGCCTTCGTCCACGGTCATTCAGATACGCAGTATTTT. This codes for CSAFVHGHSDTQYF.

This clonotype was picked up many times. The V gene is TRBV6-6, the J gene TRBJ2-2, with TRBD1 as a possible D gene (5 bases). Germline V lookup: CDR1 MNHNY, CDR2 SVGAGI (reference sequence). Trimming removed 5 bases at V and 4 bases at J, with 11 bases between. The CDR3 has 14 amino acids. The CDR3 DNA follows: TGTGCCAGCAGTGACACGACAGTCACCGGGGAGCTGTTTTTT. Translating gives CASSDTTVTGELFF.

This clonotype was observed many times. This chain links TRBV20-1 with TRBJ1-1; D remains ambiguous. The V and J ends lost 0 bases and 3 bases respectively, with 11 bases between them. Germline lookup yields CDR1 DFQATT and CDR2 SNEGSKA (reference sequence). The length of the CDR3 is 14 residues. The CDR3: CSAREIGSYTEAFF. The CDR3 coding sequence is TGCAGTGCTAGAGAAATCGGGAGCTACACTGAAGCTTTCTTT.

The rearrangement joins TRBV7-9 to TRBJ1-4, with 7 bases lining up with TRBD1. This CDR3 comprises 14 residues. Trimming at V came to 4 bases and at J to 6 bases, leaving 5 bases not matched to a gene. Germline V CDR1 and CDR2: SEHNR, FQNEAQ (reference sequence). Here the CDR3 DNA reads TGTGCCAGCAGCTATCGGGACAGTGATGAAAAACTGTTTTTT. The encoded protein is CASSYRDSDEKLFF.

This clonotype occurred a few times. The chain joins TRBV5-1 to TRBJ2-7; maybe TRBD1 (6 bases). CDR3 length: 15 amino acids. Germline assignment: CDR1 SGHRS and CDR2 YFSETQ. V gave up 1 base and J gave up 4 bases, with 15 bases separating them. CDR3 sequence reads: CASSLTGHGAYEQYF. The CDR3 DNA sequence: TGCGCCAGCAGCTTGACGGGACATGGGGCGTACGAGCAGTACTTC.

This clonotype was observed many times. CDR3 region: CASTYTRDRALYNEQFF. DNA of the CDR3: TGTGCCAGCACCTACACCCGGGACAGGGCCCTCTACAATGAGCAGTTCTTC. This chain joins TRBV6-2 or TRBV6-3 and TRBJ2-1, with 9 bases matching TRBD1. Germline CDR1 MNHEY, CDR2 SVGEGT. V lost 7 bases, J lost 3 bases, and 13 bases stayed unmatched. CDR3 length: 17 residues.